These 32 T cell receptor beta chains share one sample of origin, sequenced in a study of T cell changes during pregnancy in multiple sclerosis. Sequencing used immunoSEQ multiplex PCR; TCRdb keeps in-frame clones, though not all of them. Of about 48,000 clones listed, over 85% were seen once; the top ten hold over 0.45%. The specimen comprised CD4+ T cells from peripheral blood mononuclear cells, sampled in the first trimester of pregnancy. The receptors were sampled from a female donor with multiple sclerosis, enrolled in a pregnancy study.

This chain links TRBV19 with TRBJ2-7, with a tentative D call TRBD1 (5 bases). Trimming shortened V by 5 bases and J by 7 bases, and 21 bases separated the two germline ends. In germline, CDR1 is LNHDA, CDR2 SQIVND (reference sequence). This CDR3 spans 15 amino acids. The chain's CDR3 is CASSRKTAVLWEQYF. DNA for the CDR3: TGTGCCAGTAGTCGTAAGACAGCCGTTTTGTGGGAGCAGTACTTC.

The chain combines TRBV10-1 with TRBJ2-1; TRBD2 aligns across 9 bases. Trimming cost V 0 bases and J 7 bases; bases outside gene matches: 1. This CDR3 contains 14 residues. Germline loops: CDR1 WNHNN, CDR2 SYGVQD (reference sequence). This CDR3 is CASSESLAGNEQFF. CDR3 in DNA: TGCGCCAGCAGTGAGTCGCTAGCGGGGAATGAGCAGTTCTTC.

The chain joins TRBV30 to TRBJ1-5, with 8 bases fitting TRBD1. Trimming took 4 bases from V and 6 from J; bases not matched to a gene: 11. There are 15 residues in the CDR3. Germline loops: CDR1 GTSNPN, CDR2 SVGIG (reference sequence). The CDR3 region is CAWKRAGGLSQPQHF. The CDR3 DNA is TGTGCCTGGAAGAGGGCAGGGGGCTTATCTCAGCCCCAGCATTTT.

This sequence joins TRBV5-6 and TRBJ1-2; 10 bases are a match to TRBD1. Germline lookup yields CDR1 SGHDT and CDR2 YYEEEE. The CDR3 consists of 15 residues. The V and J ends lost 5 bases and 2 bases, in that order; junction bases with no gene match: 6. The CDR3 is CASRGQGRGNYGYTF. The DNA of the CDR3 is TGTGCCAGCAGGGGACAGGGGCGAGGGAACTATGGCTACACCTTC.

This chain joins TRBV4-2 and TRBJ2-2; 8 nucleotides line up with TRBD2. The junction had 7 bases not matched to a gene; V was cut back by 4 bases and J by 0 bases. The CDR3 consists of 17 residues. The germline V gene encodes CDR1 LGHNA and CDR2 YNFKEQ. CDR3 sequence: CASSPLRGDSNTGELFF. The CDR3 DNA follows: TGTGCCAGCAGCCCCCTGCGGGGGGATTCGAACACCGGGGAGCTGTTTTTT.

The J gene is TRBJ2-7, the V gene TRBV18; TRBD1 aligns across 9 bases. The CDR3 contains 16 residues. V lost 4 bases, J lost 4 bases, and 11 bases stayed unmatched. The germline V gene encodes CDR1 KGHSH and CDR2 LQKENI. CDR3 nucleotide sequence: TGTGCCAGCTCACTTGATAGGGGGACAGGGACTTACGAGCAGTACTTC. This encodes CASSLDRGTGTYEQYF.

CDR3 DNA sequence: TGTGCCAGCAGCTTAGAACGCCTGGCAGCTGAAGCTTTCTTT. Its protein is CASSLERLAAEAFF. This chain links TRBV7-2 with TRBJ1-1; no clear D. Germline CDR1 SGHTA, CDR2 FQGNSA. This CDR3 contains 14 residues. The ends were cut back, 1 base at V and 6 bases at J, with 12 bases in the middle. The whole variable domain, filled in from reference TRBV7-2 and TRBJ1-1, reads GAGVSQSPSNKVTEKGKDVELRCDPISGHTALYWYRQSLGQGLEFLIYFQGNSAPDKSGLPSDRFSAERTGGSVSTLTIQRTQQEDSAVYLCASSLERLAAEAFFGQGTRLTVV.

The V gene is TRBV7-3, the J gene TRBJ2-2; weak D call: TRBD2 (6 bases). Between the trimmed V and J ends, which lost 3 bases and 3 bases, there was a span of 14 bases. The CDR3 runs 16 residues. CDR1 SGHTA and CDR2 FQGTGA come from the germline V gene. The DNA of the CDR3 is TGTGCCAGCAGCTTCGACGCGGGGTCTTACACCGGGGAGCTGTTTTTT. Translated, it gives CASSFDAGSYTGELFF.

The chain recombines TRBV18 with TRBJ2-2; 9 bases map to TRBD1. Per germline, CDR1 KGHSH and CDR2 LQKENI. After removal of 6 bases from V and 1 base from J, the junction contained 6 bases not matched to a gene. This CDR3 is 16 amino acids long. The CDR3 spells CASSSGQGRNTGELFF. For the CDR3, the DNA is TGTGCCAGCTCGAGCGGACAGGGGCGGAACACCGGGGAGCTGTTTTTT.

This chain uses TRBV7-8 with TRBJ1-5; no clear D gene. Trimming removed 3 bases at V and 0 bases at J, with 6 bases between. This CDR3 comprises 14 residues. Per the germline V gene, CDR1 is SGHVS and CDR2 is FQNEAQ. DNA of the CDR3: TGTGCCAGCAGCTTTCGGGATAGCAATCAGCCCCAGCATTTT. It translates to CASSFRDSNQPQHF.

The rearrangement joins TRBV29-1 to TRBJ1-2; 8 nucleotides agree with TRBD1. CDR1 SQVTM and CDR2 ANQGSEA come from the germline V gene. The CDR3 covers 12 residues. V trimming: 6 bases; J trimming: 6 bases; junction bases outside the gene matches: 6. In DNA form, the CDR3 reads TGCAGCGTCGGACAGGGAACGGATGGCTACACCTTC. Translating it yields CSVGQGTDGYTF.

This clone occurred a few times. This chain links TRBV7-8 with TRBJ2-3; a weak D match, TRBD1 (7 bases). Germline-derived CDR1 and CDR2 are SGHVS and FQNEAQ. There are 15 residues in the CDR3. V lost 8 bases, J lost 0 bases, and 15 bases lay in between. The CDR3 nucleotides read TGTGCCAGCCGACGACAGGGAGGCAGCACAGATACGCAGTATTTT. Translated, it gives CASRRQGGSTDTQYF.

The chain combines TRBV4-2 with TRBJ2-1, with TRBD2 matching over 11 bases. The trim removed 4 bases at V and 2 bases at J, leaving 13 bases unmatched. Looked up from germline, CDR1 is LGHNA and CDR2 is YNFKEQ. This CDR3 is built from 19 residues. The CDR3 here is CASSPNSLAGGSPYNEQFF. The CDR3 DNA reads as TGTGCCAGCAGCCCCAATAGCCTAGCGGGGGGTTCCCCCTACAATGAGCAGTTCTTC.

This chain connects TRBV9 to TRBJ2-3, with 8 bases matching TRBD2. This CDR3 spans 16 amino acids. Trimming cost V 3 bases and J 5 bases; bases outside gene matches: 11. Germline loops: CDR1 SGDLS, CDR2 YYNGEE. CDR3 amino acids: CASSAYHGGAGDTQYF. CDR3 coding DNA: TGTGCCAGCAGCGCCTACCACGGGGGGGCCGGAGATACGCAGTATTTT. Based on the CDR3 plus reference TRBV9 and TRBJ2-3, the full variable domain is DSGVTQTPKHLITATGQRVTLRCSPRSGDLSVYWYQQSLDQGLQFLIQYYNGEERAKGNILERFSAQQFPDLHSELNLSSLELGDSALYFCASSAYHGGAGDTQYFGPGTRLTVL.

This sequence joins TRBV27 and TRBJ1-2; TRBD1 matches at 8 bases. J lost 8 bases, V lost 4 bases, and 9 bases had no gene match. The CDR3 runs to 14 residues. CDR1 is MNHEY, CDR2 SMNVEV, per germline (reference sequence). CDR3 region: CASSSPAGGLGYTF. The CDR3 DNA reads as TGTGCCAGCAGTTCGCCGGCAGGGGGCCTCGGCTACACCTTC.

The V call is TRBV18, the J call TRBJ2-7, with 9 bases that match TRBD1. J lost 3 bases, V lost 5 bases, and 2 bases had no gene match. From germline, CDR1 is KGHSH and CDR2 LQKENI. This CDR3 region has 13 residues. CDR3 protein: CASSTDRGYEQYF. The CDR3 bases are TGTGCCAGCTCAACGGACAGGGGCTACGAGCAGTACTTC. Filled out from reference TRBV18 and TRBJ2-7, the complete variable domain reads NAGVMQNPRHLVRRRGQEARLRCSPMKGHSHVYWYRQLPEEGLKFMVYLQKENIIDESGMPKERFSAEFPKEGPSILRIQQVVRGDSAAYFCASSTDRGYEQYFGPGTRLTVT.

This sequence joins TRBV7-2 and TRBJ2-3; D unresolved. Germline V gives CDR1 SGHTA, CDR2 FQGNSA. There are 14 residues in the CDR3. Trimming cost V 5 bases and J 2 bases, with 11 bases left between them. The CDR3 spells CASSPSGSTDTQYF. The CDR3 DNA is TGTGCCAGCAGCCCATCCGGGTCCACAGATACGCAGTATTTT.

This chain joins TRBV25-1 and TRBJ2-7, with TRBD2 matching over 7 bases. Looked up from germline, CDR1 is MGHDK and CDR2 is SYGVNS. Losses at the gene ends were 5 bases for V and 4 bases for J; bases not matched to a gene: 5. The CDR3 contains 13 residues. The CDR3 bases are TGTGCCAGCAGTTCCTTCGGGGGGTACGAGCAGTACTTC. Protein: CASSSFGGYEQYF.

The chain recombines TRBV19 with TRBJ1-2; 7 nucleotides line up with TRBD1. V gave up 10 bases and J gave up 6 bases; unmatched junction bases: 14. CDR1 is LNHDA and CDR2 is SQIVND in the germline V gene (reference sequence). There are 14 residues in the CDR3. The CDR3 sequence: CATTSERGRNGYTF. The CDR3 region has the DNA TGTGCCACAACTTCGGAAAGGGGGCGTAATGGCTACACCTTC.

This chain links TRBV21-1 with TRBJ2-2; TRBD1 reflects the table's D call only, with no check against the DNA. TRBV21-1 is a pseudogene locus. The CDR3 totals 17 residues. This CDR3 reads CASSKLYRGLITGELFF. In nucleotides, the CDR3 is TGTGCCAGCAGCAAATTATATAGGGGGTTGATCACCGGGGAGCTGTTTTTT.

The gene calls are TRBV2 and TRBJ2-5; a weak D match, TRBD2 (5 bases). The CDR3 covers 14 residues. CDR1 is SNHLY, CDR2 FYNNEI, per germline. V was pared by 1 base and J by 5 bases, with 11 bases between. The CDR3 spells CASSEVRGGETQYF. The DNA of the CDR3 is TGTGCCAGCAGTGAAGTCCGGGGTGGGGAGACCCAGTACTTC.

This clone was detected once. The rearrangement uses TRBV7-3 and TRBJ1-5; D gene uncertain. V was pared by 4 bases and J by 3 bases, with 4 bases between. The CDR3 is 12 amino acids. Germline CDR1 SGHTA, CDR2 FQGTGA. The CDR3 coding sequence is TGTGCCAGCAGCTCCAACAATCAGCCCCAGCATTTT. This gives the protein CASSSNNQPQHF.

The gene calls are TRBV11-2 and TRBJ2-7; the match to TRBD1 covers 8 bases. The CDR3 totals 15 residues. The ends lost 4 bases at V and 2 bases at J; junction bases unmatched: 7. Germline V lookup: CDR1 SGHAT, CDR2 FQNNGV. The CDR3 DNA reads TGTGCCAGCAGCTCCAACAGGGGGTCTCCCTACGAGCAGTACTTC. Translation: CASSSNRGSPYEQYF.

The chain joins TRBV9 to TRBJ2-5, with 7 bases fitting TRBD1. Unmatched junction bases numbered 8, after V lost 0 bases and J lost 3 bases. This CDR3 has 16 residues. CDR1 SGDLS and CDR2 YYNGEE come from the germline V gene. CDR3 bases: TGTGCCAGCAGCGTAGGAGGTGGGACAGTAAAAGAGACCCAGTACTTC. Amino acids: CASSVGGGTVKETQYF.

The gene calls are TRBV4-2 and TRBJ2-2; TRBD1 might be the D (6 bases). The CDR3 consists of 20 residues. CDR1 and CDR2 from the germline V gene are LGHNA and YNFKEQ. With 1 base removed from V and 5 bases from J, the gap between germline ends came to 26 bases. DNA for the CDR3: TGTGCCAGCAGCCAAGCGTCGCCCGGGGCAGGTTTAAGGGGGACCGGGGAGCTGTTTTTT. As protein: CASSQASPGAGLRGTGELFF.

The gene calls are TRBV11-3 and TRBJ2-7; D unclear. The CDR3 is made up of 13 amino acids. V was clipped by 5 bases and J by 1 base, with 9 bases between them. CDR1 and CDR2 from the germline V gene are SGHNT and YENEEA. As DNA, the CDR3 is TGTGCCAGCAGCCTAGGAGATTCCTACGAGCAGTACTTC. Its protein is CASSLGDSYEQYF.

V usage is TRBV6-5 and J usage is TRBJ1-2, with D perhaps matching TRBD1 (5 bases). Trimming stripped 0 bases from V and 8 bases from J, with 7 bases between. Per the germline V gene, CDR1 is MNHEY and CDR2 is SVGAGI. The CDR3 has 12 residues. The CDR3 reads CASSYSEGGYTF. CDR3 DNA: TGTGCCAGCAGTTACTCGGAGGGGGGCTACACCTTC.

The chain couples TRBV25-1 to TRBJ1-2; D call uncertain. Per germline, CDR1 MGHDK and CDR2 SYGVNS. Trimming took off 7 bases at V and 2 bases at J, with 11 bases between the two ends. The CDR3 totals 13 residues. The DNA for the CDR3 is TGTGCCAGCAAGGAGGACTCAAACTATGGCTACACCTTC. Protein sequence: CASKEDSNYGYTF.

The V call is TRBV6-1, the J call TRBJ2-3, with 10 positions matching TRBD2. Looked up from germline, CDR1 is MNHNS and CDR2 is SASEGT. V dropped 4 bases and J dropped 5; count of bases not matched to a gene: 3. This CDR3 contains 14 residues. CDR3 loop: CASSVLAGQDTQYF. The CDR3, as DNA: TGTGCCAGCAGTGTACTAGCGGGGCAAGATACGCAGTATTTT.

The V gene is TRBV9, the J gene TRBJ2-1; tentative D call: TRBD1 (6 bases). The length of the CDR3 is 18 residues. Germline V gene data show CDR1 as SGDLS and CDR2 as YYNGEE. Between the trimmed V and J ends, which lost 0 bases and 0 bases, there was a span of 16 bases. CDR3 sequence reads: CASSVGPRGGSSYNEQFF. CDR3 in DNA: TGTGCCAGCAGCGTAGGGCCCAGGGGTGGGAGCTCCTACAATGAGCAGTTCTTC.

The chain combines TRBV14 with TRBJ2-6; 9 bases match TRBD1. Trimming took 4 bases from V and 1 from J; bases not matched to a gene: 8. Germline V lookup: CDR1 SGHDN, CDR2 FVKESK. The CDR3 is 18 residues long. CDR3 sequence reads: CASSPYIQGASGANVLTF. For the CDR3, the DNA is TGTGCCAGCAGCCCCTATATACAGGGGGCTTCTGGGGCCAACGTCCTGACTTTC.

This rearrangement joins TRBV6-1 to TRBJ2-5, with D perhaps matching TRBD1 (6 bases). The length of the CDR3 is 14 residues. Trimming stripped 6 bases from V and 2 bases from J, with 13 bases between. Per the germline V gene, CDR1 is MNHNS and CDR2 is SASEGT. DNA of the CDR3: TGTGCCAGCAGGGTTGGCGGACAGCAAGAGACCCAGTACTTC. Protein sequence: CASRVGGQQETQYF.